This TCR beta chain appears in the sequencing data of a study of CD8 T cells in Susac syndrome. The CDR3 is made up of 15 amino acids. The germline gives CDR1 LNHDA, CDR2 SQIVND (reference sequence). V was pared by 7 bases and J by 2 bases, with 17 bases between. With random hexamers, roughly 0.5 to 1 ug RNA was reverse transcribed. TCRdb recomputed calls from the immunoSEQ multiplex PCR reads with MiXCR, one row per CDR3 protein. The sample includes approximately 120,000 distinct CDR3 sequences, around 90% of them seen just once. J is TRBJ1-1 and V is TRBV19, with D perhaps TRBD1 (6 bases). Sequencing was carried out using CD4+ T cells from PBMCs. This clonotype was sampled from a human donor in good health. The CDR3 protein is CASNWGQGTNTEAFF. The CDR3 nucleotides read TGTGCCAGTAACTGGGGTCAGGGGACCAACACTGAAGCTTTCTTT.